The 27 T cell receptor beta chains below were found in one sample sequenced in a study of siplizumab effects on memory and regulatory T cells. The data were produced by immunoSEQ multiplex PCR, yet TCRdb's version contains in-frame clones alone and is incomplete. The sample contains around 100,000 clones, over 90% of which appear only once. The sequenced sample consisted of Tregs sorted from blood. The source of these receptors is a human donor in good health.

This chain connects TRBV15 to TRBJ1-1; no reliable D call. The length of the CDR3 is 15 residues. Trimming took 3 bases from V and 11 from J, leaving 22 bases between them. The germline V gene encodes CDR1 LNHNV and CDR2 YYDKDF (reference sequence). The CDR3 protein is CATSRTPVRPTRAFF. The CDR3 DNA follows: TGTGCCACCAGCAGGACCCCGGTGAGGCCAACTAGGGCTTTCTTT.

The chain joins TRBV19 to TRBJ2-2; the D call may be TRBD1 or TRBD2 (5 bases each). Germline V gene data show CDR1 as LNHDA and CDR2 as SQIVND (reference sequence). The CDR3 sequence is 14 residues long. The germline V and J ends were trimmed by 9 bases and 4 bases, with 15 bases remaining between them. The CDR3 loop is CASSTGAVTGELFF. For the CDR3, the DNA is TGTGCCAGCTCCACCGGGGCGGTCACCGGGGAGCTGTTTTTT.

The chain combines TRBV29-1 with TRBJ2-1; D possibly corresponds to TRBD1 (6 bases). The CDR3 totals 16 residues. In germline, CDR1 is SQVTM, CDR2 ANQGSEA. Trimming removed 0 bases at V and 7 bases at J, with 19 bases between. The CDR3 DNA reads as TGCAGCGTTGAAGATGGGGGCAGGGAAAAAAAGAATGAGCAGTTCTTC. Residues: CSVEDGGREKKNEQFF.

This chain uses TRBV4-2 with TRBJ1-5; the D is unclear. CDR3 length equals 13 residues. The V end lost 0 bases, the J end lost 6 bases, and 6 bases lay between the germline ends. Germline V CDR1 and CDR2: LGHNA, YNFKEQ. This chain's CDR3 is CASSQDLSQPQHF. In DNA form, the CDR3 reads TGTGCCAGCAGCCAAGATCTGAGTCAGCCCCAGCATTTT.

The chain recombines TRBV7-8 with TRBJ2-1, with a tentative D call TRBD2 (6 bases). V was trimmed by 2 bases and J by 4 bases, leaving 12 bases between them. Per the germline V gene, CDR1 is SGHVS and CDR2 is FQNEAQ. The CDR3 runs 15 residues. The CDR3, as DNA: TGTGCCAGCAGCTTACCAGCGGGCGTTTACAATGAGCAGTTCTTC. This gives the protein CASSLPAGVYNEQFF.

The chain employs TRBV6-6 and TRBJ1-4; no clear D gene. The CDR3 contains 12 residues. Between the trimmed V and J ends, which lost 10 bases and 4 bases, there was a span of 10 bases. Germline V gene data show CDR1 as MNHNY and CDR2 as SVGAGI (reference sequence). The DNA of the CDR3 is TGTGCCACCGGGCAAGTTAATGAAAAACTGTTTTTT. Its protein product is CATGQVNEKLFF.

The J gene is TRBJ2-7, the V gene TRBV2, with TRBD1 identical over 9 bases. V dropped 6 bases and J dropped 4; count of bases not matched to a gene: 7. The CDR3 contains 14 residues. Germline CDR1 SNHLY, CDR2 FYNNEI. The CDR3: CASRKGQGSYEQYF. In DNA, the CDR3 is TGTGCCAGCAGAAAGGGACAGGGAAGTTACGAGCAGTACTTC.

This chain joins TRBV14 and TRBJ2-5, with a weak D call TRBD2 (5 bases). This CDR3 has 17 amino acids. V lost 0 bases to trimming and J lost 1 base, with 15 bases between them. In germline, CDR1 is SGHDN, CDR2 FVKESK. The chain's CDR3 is CASSQERHLAGQETQYF. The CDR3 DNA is TGTGCCAGCAGCCAAGAGAGGCATCTAGCCGGCCAAGAGACCCAGTACTTC.

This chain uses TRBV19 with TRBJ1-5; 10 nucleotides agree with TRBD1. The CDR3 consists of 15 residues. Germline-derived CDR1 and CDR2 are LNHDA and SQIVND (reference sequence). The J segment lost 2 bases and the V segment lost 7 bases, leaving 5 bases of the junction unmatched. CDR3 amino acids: CASTPGQGRNQPQHF. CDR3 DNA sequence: TGTGCCAGTACCCCGGGACAGGGGCGCAATCAGCCCCAGCATTTT.

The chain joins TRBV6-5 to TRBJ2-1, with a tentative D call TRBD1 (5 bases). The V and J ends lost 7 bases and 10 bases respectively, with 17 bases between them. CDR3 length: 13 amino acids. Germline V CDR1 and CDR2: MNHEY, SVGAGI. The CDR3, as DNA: TGTGCCAGCAAGCAGGGTGCGGTCTACGAGCAGTTCTTC. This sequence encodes CASKQGAVYEQFF.

CDR3 coding DNA: TGTGCCAGCAGCTTATACAGGGTCAGCCAAGAGACCCAGTACTTC. Protein sequence: CASSLYRVSQETQYF. The chain carries TRBV7-2 and TRBJ2-5; perhaps TRBD1 as D (6 bases). V gave up 2 bases and J gave up 1 base, with 11 bases separating them. CDR3 length: 15 residues. CDR1 and CDR2 (germline): SGHTA, FQGNSA.

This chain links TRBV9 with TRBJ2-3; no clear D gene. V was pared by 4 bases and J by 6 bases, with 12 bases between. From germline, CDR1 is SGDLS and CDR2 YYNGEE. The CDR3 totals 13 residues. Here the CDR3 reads CASSTQVGDTQYF. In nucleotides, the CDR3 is TGTGCCAGCAGCACCCAAGTAGGGGATACGCAGTATTTT.

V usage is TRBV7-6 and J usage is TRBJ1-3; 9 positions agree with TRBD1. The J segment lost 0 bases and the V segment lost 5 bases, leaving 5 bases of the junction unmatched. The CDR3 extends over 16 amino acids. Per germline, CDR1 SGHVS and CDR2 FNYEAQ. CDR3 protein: CASSAGQGLSGNTIYF. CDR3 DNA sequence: TGTGCCAGCAGCGCCGGACAGGGGCTCTCTGGAAACACCATATATTTT.

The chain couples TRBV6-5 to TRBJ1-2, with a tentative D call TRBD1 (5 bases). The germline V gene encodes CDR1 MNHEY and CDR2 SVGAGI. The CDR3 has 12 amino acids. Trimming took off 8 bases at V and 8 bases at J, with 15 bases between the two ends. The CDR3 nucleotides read TGTGCCAGCGGGACCCCCAGGTCAGGCTACACCTTC. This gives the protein CASGTPRSGYTF.

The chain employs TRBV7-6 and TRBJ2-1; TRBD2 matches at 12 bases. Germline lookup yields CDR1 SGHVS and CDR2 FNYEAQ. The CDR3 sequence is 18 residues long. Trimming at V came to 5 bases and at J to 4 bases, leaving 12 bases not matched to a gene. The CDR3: CASSPSRLAGGPYNEQFF. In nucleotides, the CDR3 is TGTGCCAGCAGCCCTAGTCGGCTAGCGGGAGGGCCGTACAATGAGCAGTTCTTC.

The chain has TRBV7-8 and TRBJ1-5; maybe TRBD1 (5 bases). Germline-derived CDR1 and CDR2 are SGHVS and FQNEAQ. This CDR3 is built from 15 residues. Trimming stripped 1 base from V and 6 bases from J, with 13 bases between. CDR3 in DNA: TGTGCCAGCAGCTTAGAGGTTCGAAGGGGTCAGCCCCAGCATTTT. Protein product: CASSLEVRRGQPQHF.

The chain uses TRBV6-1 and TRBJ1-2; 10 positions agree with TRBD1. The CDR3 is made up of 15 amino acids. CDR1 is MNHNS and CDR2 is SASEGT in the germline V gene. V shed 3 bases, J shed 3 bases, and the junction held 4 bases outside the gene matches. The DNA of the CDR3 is TGTGCCAGCAGTGACCCCGGGACAGGGGACTATGGCTACACCTTC. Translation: CASSDPGTGDYGYTF.

The CDR3 region is CASSSAPPSSYNEQFF. CDR3 nucleotides: TGTGCCAGCAGCTCAGCTCCGCCTAGCTCCTACAATGAGCAGTTCTTC. This rearrangement joins TRBV7-6 to TRBJ2-1; D is undetermined. CDR1 and CDR2 (germline): SGHVS, FNYEAQ. V gave up 4 bases and J gave up 0 bases, with 13 bases separating them. The CDR3 sequence is 16 residues long.

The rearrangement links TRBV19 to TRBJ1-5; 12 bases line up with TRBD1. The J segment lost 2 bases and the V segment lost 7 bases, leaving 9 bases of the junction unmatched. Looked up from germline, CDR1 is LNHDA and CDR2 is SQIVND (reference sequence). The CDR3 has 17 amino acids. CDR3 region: CASNPGQGARGNQPQHF. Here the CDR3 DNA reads TGTGCCAGTAATCCGGGACAGGGGGCACGAGGCAATCAGCCCCAGCATTTT.

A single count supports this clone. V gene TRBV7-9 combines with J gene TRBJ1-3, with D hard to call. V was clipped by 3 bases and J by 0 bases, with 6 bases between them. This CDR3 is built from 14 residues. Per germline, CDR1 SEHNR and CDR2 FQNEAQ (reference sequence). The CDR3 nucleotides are TGTGCCAGCAGCTTCGGATCCTCTGGAAACACCATATATTTT. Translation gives CASSFGSSGNTIYF.

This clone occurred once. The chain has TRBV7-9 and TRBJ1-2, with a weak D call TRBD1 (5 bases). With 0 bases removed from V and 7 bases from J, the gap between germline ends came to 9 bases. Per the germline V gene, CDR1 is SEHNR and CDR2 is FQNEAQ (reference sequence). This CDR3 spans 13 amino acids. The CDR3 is CASSLAAGSGYTF. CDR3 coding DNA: TGTGCCAGCAGCTTAGCCGCAGGGAGTGGCTACACCTTC.

The CDR3 here is CASSLGSPPFF. In DNA, the CDR3 is TGTGCCAGCAGCCTCGGGTCCCCGCCGTTCTTC. The V and J genes are TRBV14 and TRBJ2-1, with unresolved D. Per the germline V gene, CDR1 is SGHDN and CDR2 is FVKESK. The length of the CDR3 is 11 residues. The V gene lost 4 bases and the J gene lost 15 bases, with 13 bases spanning the gap.

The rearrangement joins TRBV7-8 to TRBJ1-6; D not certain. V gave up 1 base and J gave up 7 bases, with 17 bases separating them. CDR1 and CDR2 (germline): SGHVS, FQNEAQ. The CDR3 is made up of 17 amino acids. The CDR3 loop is CASSLEGRQSVNSPLHF. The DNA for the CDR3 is TGTGCCAGCAGCTTAGAGGGCAGGCAAAGCGTAAATTCACCCCTCCACTTT.

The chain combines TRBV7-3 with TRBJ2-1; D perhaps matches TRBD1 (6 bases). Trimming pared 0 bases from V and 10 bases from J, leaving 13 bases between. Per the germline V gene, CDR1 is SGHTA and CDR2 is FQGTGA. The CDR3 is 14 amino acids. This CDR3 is CASSLTRQDREQFF. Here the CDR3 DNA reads TGTGCCAGCAGCTTAACCCGACAGGACAGAGAGCAGTTCTTC.

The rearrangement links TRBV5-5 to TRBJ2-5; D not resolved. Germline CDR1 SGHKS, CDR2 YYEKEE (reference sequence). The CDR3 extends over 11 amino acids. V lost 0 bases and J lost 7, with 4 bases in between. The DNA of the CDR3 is TGTGCCAGCAGCTTGGAGGTGACCCAGTACTTC. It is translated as CASSLEVTQYF.

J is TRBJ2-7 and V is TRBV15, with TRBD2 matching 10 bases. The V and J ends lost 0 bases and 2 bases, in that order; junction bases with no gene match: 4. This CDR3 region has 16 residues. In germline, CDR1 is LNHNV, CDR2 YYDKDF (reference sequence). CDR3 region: CATSREPSGGAYEQYF. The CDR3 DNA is TGTGCCACCAGCAGAGAACCTAGCGGGGGTGCCTACGAGCAGTACTTC.

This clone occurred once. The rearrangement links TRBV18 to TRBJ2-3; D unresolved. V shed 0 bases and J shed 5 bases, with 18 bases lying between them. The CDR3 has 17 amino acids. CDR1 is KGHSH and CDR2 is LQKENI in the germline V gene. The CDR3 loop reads CASSPPIIRRAGDTQYF. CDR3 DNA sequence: TGTGCCAGCTCACCACCAATTATAAGACGCGCAGGAGATACGCAGTATTTT.